The present entry profiles one T cell receptor beta chain with its context. Its antigen remains unidentified. Qualities for individual bases were not recorded, and no much larger clone is one base off. The germline V gene (reference sequence) sets CDR1 to MNHNY and CDR2 to SVGAGI. Counted from cysteine to phenylalanine, this CDR3 has 15 amino acids. Just CDR3 DNA is preserved here, 45 bases in frame from base 1. Clipping removes 0 bases from V and 5 bases from J, with 5 as the unmatched junction base count. This entry is derived from a study of technical replicates of blood from a few donors (dated by TCRdb to the late 2010s). Receptor amplification or capture employed the immunoSEQ multiplex PCR assay. Held by TCRdb, this immuneACCESS table contains in-frame sequences only and omits some clones. Under half of the omission traces to an unresolved V gene where checked; the cause of the rest is unknown. The sample profile shows some 54,000 clones; just over 90% of them were found once. The top ten hold 4.2% of the sample.

The sequence is built from TRBV6-6 and TRBJ2-5; 8 junctional bases match TRBD2. This TCR came from a human donor in good health. Some clones in this sample may be carry-over from other donors' samples. The specimen was PBMCs. The DNA is TGTGCCAGCAGTTACTCGCCGACTAGCGCCGAGACCCAGTACTTC. Its product reads: CASSYSPTSAETQYF.